The 24 T cell receptor beta chains reported below all come from one sample, sequenced in a study of control samples from healthy donors and cancer patients. Profiled with immunoSEQ multiplex PCR; TCRdb holds only in-frame clones, not every one. This table holds under 95,000 clones, 84% found once. Sequencing used blood. These receptors were collected from a man in his fifties or sixties in good health.

The rearrangement uses TRBV10-3 and TRBJ2-1, with D hard to call. With 7 bases removed from V and 9 bases from J, the gap between germline ends came to 16 bases. CDR3 length: 13 amino acids. Germline lookup yields CDR1 ENHRY and CDR2 SYGVKD. CDR3 residues: CAITSIDWGEQFF. The CDR3 nucleotides read TGTGCCATCACATCGATAGATTGGGGTGAGCAGTTCTTC.

The V and J genes are TRBV2 and TRBJ1-2, with D uncertain. CDR3 length: 13 residues. The V end lost 6 bases, the J end lost 3 bases, and 11 bases lay between the germline ends. CDR1 is SNHLY and CDR2 is FYNNEI in the germline V gene. CDR3: CASSNSVDYGYTF. Written as DNA, the CDR3 is TGTGCCAGCAGCAACAGTGTCGACTATGGCTACACCTTC.

The chain combines TRBV30 with TRBJ2-7; 9 nucleotides agree with TRBD1. The CDR3 loop spans 15 amino acids. The V segment lost 3 bases and the J segment 1 base; nucleotides outside the gene matches: 7. Germline lookup yields CDR1 GTSNPN and CDR2 SVGIG (reference sequence). The CDR3 protein is CAWRTPGQGSYEQYF. CDR3 DNA: TGTGCCTGGAGGACCCCGGGACAGGGTTCCTACGAGCAGTACTTC.

This clone came up a few times. J is TRBJ2-1 and V is TRBV5-6; TRBD1 is a possible D gene (5 bases). CDR1 is SGHDT, CDR2 YYEEEE, per germline. The CDR3 extends over 18 amino acids. V lost 0 bases and J 1 base, leaving 17 bases between the germline ends. This chain's CDR3 is CASSLGGVFGESYNEQFF. In DNA form, the CDR3 reads TGTGCCAGCAGCTTGGGGGGCGTTTTTGGGGAATCCTACAATGAGCAGTTCTTC.

The chain couples TRBV5-4 to TRBJ1-1; D unresolved. The germline gives CDR1 SGHNT, CDR2 YYREEE (reference sequence). The CDR3 extends over 15 amino acids. V lost 4 bases and J 8 bases, leaving 21 bases between the germline ends. CDR3 loop: CASSPNPGVSGEAFF. CDR3 DNA sequence: TGTGCCAGCAGCCCAAACCCCGGCGTAAGTGGAGAAGCTTTCTTT.

This rearrangement joins TRBV19 to TRBJ1-2, with D perhaps matching TRBD1 (6 bases). CDR3 length: 15 amino acids. Germline V CDR1 and CDR2: LNHDA, SQIVND (reference sequence). V lost 8 bases to trimming and J lost 7 bases, with 23 bases between them. For the CDR3, the DNA is TGTGCCAGTTTGAAGAGGGGGGCAGCCTTTCTTGGCTACACCTTC. Protein sequence: CASLKRGAAFLGYTF.

The chain is built from TRBV10-3 and TRBJ2-1; 9 positions match TRBD2. Germline V CDR1 and CDR2: ENHRY, SYGVKD. V was pared by 0 bases and J by 14 bases, with 11 bases of the junction left unmatched. The CDR3 consists of 15 residues. CDR3 coding DNA: TGTGCCATCAGTGAGTCTCCTAGCGGGATAAGAGGAAAGTTCTTC. Translation gives CAISESPSGIRGKFF.

V usage is TRBV9 and J usage is TRBJ1-1; TRBD1 is a possible D gene (5 bases). V lost 0 bases and J lost 5, with 14 bases in between. CDR1 is SGDLS and CDR2 is YYNGEE in the germline V gene. The CDR3 has 15 residues. The CDR3 DNA follows: TGTGCCAGCAGCGTAGCCTCCGCAGGGATAACTGAAGCTTTCTTT. It translates to CASSVASAGITEAFF.

The gene calls are TRBV6-1 and TRBJ2-4; D gene ambiguous. V was pared by 1 base and J by 1 base, with 8 bases between. The CDR3 contains 15 residues. CDR1 is MNHNS and CDR2 is SASEGT in the germline V gene. CDR3 sequence (DNA): TGTGCCAGCAGTGAAGGACTGCGGGCCAAAAACATTCAGTACTTC. Translated, it gives CASSEGLRAKNIQYF.

CDR3 protein: CASLGAYEQYF. CDR3 DNA: TGTGCCAGCCTTGGGGCGTACGAGCAGTACTTC. V usage is TRBV28 and J usage is TRBJ2-7; D perhaps matches TRBD1 (5 bases). Germline-derived CDR1 and CDR2 are MDHEN and SYDVKM. The CDR3 runs to 11 residues. The ends were cut back, 8 bases at V and 4 bases at J, with 9 bases in the middle.

The chain joins TRBV4-3 to TRBJ2-7; 8 positions agree with TRBD2. V shed 0 bases, J shed 5 bases, and the junction held 9 bases outside the gene matches. CDR1 and CDR2 (germline): LGHNA, YSLEER. The CDR3 runs to 16 residues. The CDR3 reads CASSQDLTVTSDEQYF. The CDR3 nucleotides read TGCGCCAGCAGCCAAGATTTAACAGTGACTAGCGACGAGCAGTACTTC.

This rearrangement joins TRBV5-1 to TRBJ1-2, with D maybe TRBD1 (5 bases). Germline CDR1 is SGHRS and CDR2 is YFSETQ. The CDR3 length is 13 residues. V dropped 4 bases and J dropped 6 bases, with 13 bases sitting between them. The CDR3 loop reads CASSPWGGDGYTF. The CDR3 region has the DNA TGCGCCAGCAGCCCCTGGGGAGGGGATGGCTACACCTTC.

The gene calls are TRBV6-5 and TRBJ1-1; maybe TRBD1 (6 bases). From germline, CDR1 is MNHEY and CDR2 SVGAGI. The germline V and J ends were trimmed by 6 bases and 1 base, with 12 bases remaining between them. This CDR3 has 14 amino acids. The CDR3 sequence is CASSPGTTNTEAFF. CDR3 nucleotides: TGTGCCAGCAGCCCCGGGACAACGAACACTGAAGCTTTCTTT.

J is TRBJ2-1 and V is TRBV29-1; 12 bases align to TRBD2. V was pared by 7 bases and J by 4 bases, with 5 bases of the junction left unmatched. Germline-derived CDR1 and CDR2 are SQVTM and ANQGSEA. This CDR3 has 14 amino acids. CDR3 loop: CSAGGTSGYNEQFF. The CDR3 DNA reads TGCAGCGCCGGGGGGACTAGCGGGTACAATGAGCAGTTCTTC.

The rearrangement uses TRBV18 and TRBJ1-1; D is uncertain. Trimming took 4 bases from V and 0 from J, leaving 12 bases between them. Germline V gene data show CDR1 as KGHSH and CDR2 as LQKENI. The CDR3 runs to 15 residues. The DNA of the CDR3 is TGTGCCAGCTCACAAGTAGAGGCTCTGAACACTGAAGCTTTCTTT. Its translation: CASSQVEALNTEAFF.

The chain joins TRBV6-2 or TRBV6-3 to TRBJ2-2; 7 bases match TRBD2. Trimming took 5 bases from V and 1 from J; bases not matched to a gene: 7. The CDR3 has 16 residues. Looked up from germline, CDR1 is MNHEY and CDR2 is SVGEGT. CDR3 sequence: CASSDPSGENTGELFF. CDR3 nucleotide sequence: TGTGCCAGCAGTGACCCTAGCGGAGAGAACACCGGGGAGCTGTTTTTT.

This chain links TRBV18 with TRBJ2-5; the D is unclear. This CDR3 region has 13 residues. Trimming took off 6 bases at V and 2 bases at J, with 10 bases between the two ends. The germline V gene encodes CDR1 KGHSH and CDR2 LQKENI. In DNA form, the CDR3 reads TGTGCCAGCTCTCCATCTATGCAAGAGACCCAGTACTTC. It codes for CASSPSMQETQYF.

The CDR3 DNA follows: TGTGCCAGCAGCTTTCACAGACTGGGGCATGGCTACACCTTC. Translation gives CASSFHRLGHGYTF. This chain connects TRBV5-4 to TRBJ1-2; possibly TRBD1 for D (5 bases). CDR1 is SGHNT, CDR2 YYREEE, per germline (reference sequence). V gave up 2 bases and J gave up 6 bases, with 14 bases separating them. The length of the CDR3 is 14 residues.

This clone showed up just once. At one boundary the junction diverges from the germline segment, which might be a read error. The chain carries TRBV4-1 and TRBJ2-1; TRBD2 matches at 10 bases. Germline values: CDR1 MGHRA, CDR2 YSYEKL. The CDR3 consists of 17 residues. CDR3 sequence reads: CASSQPGRSSGSNQQFF. The CDR3 DNA sequence: TGCGCCAGCAGCCAACCCGGGCGATCTAGCGGGAGCAATCAGCAGTTCTTC.

This rearrangement joins TRBV7-2 to TRBJ2-5, with TRBD1 matching 10 bases. Trimming at V came to 5 bases and at J to 4 bases, leaving 1 base not matched to a gene. CDR1 is SGHTA, CDR2 FQGNSA, per germline. The CDR3 runs to 13 residues. This CDR3 reads CASSRDRGETQYF. CDR3 nucleotide sequence: TGTGCCAGCAGCCGGGACAGGGGAGAGACCCAGTACTTC.

The chain has TRBV6-1 and TRBJ1-2, with no clear D. Deletions cut 3 bases from V and 4 bases from J, with 9 bases between. The germline gives CDR1 MNHNS, CDR2 SASEGT. This CDR3 has 13 amino acids. The CDR3 reads CASSDEFAYGYTF. In nucleotides, the CDR3 is TGTGCCAGCAGTGATGAATTTGCCTATGGCTACACCTTC.

The rearrangement joins TRBV29-1 to TRBJ1-2; no clear D gene. This CDR3 spans 12 amino acids. CDR1 SQVTM and CDR2 ANQGSEA come from the germline V gene. V lost 2 bases to trimming and J lost 4 bases, with 8 bases between them. The CDR3 DNA reads TGCAGCGTTGAAACCACGGTCTATGGCTACACCTTC. Protein: CSVETTVYGYTF.

The chain combines TRBV19 with TRBJ2-5, with 7 bases lining up with TRBD1. The CDR3 is made up of 13 amino acids. Losses at the gene ends were 7 bases for V and 2 bases for J; bases not matched to a gene: 4. The V gene's germline CDR1 is LNHDA and CDR2 SQIVND (reference sequence). CDR3 region: CASIGRGQETQYF. Written as DNA, the CDR3 is TGTGCCAGTATTGGCAGGGGGCAAGAGACCCAGTACTTC.

The rearrangement joins TRBV3-1 (or the pseudogene TRBV3-2) to TRBJ2-4; 14 bases are a match to TRBD2. The V gene's germline CDR1 is LGHDT and CDR2 YNNKEL (reference sequence). Trimming at V came to 1 base and at J to 2 bases, leaving 1 base not matched to a gene. The CDR3 sequence is 17 residues long. CDR3 nucleotides: TGTGCCAGCAGCCAAGGACTAGCGGGAGGGCCCAAAAACATTCAGTACTTC. Translating gives CASSQGLAGGPKNIQYF.